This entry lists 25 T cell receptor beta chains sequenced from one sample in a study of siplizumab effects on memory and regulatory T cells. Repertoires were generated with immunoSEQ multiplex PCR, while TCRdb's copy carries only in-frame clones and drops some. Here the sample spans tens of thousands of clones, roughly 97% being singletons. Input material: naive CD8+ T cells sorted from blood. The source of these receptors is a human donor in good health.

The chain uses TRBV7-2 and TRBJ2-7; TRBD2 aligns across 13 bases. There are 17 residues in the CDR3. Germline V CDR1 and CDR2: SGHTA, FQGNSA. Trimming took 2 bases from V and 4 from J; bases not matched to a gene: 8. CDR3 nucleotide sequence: TGTGCCAGCAGCTTAAGGCCTACTAGCGGGGGGGAATACGAGCAGTACTTC. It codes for CASSLRPTSGGEYEQYF.

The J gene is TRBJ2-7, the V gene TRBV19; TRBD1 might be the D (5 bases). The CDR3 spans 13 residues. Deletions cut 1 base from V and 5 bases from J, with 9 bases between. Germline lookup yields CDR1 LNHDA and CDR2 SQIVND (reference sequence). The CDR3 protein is CASSIVETDEQYF. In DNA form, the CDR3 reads TGTGCCAGTAGTATAGTTGAGACAGACGAGCAGTACTTC.

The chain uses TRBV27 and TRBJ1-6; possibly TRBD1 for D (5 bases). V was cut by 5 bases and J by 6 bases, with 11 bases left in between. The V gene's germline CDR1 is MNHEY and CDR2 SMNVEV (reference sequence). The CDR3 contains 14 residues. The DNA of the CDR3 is TGTGCCAGCAGTCCCGGGGCCTCTAATTCACCCCTCCACTTT. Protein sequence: CASSPGASNSPLHF.

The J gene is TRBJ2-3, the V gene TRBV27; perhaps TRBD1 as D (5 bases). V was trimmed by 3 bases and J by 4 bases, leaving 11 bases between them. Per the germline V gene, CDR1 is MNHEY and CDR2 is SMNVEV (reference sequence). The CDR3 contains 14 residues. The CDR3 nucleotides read TGTGCCAGCAGTTTGCAAGGGGCCCCAGATACGCAGTATTTT. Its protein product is CASSLQGAPDTQYF.

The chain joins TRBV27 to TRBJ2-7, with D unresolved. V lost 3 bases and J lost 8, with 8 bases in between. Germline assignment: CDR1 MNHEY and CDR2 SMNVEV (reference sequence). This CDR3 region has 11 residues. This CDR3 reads CASSFGTKQYF. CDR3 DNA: TGTGCCAGCAGTTTCGGAACGAAGCAGTACTTC.

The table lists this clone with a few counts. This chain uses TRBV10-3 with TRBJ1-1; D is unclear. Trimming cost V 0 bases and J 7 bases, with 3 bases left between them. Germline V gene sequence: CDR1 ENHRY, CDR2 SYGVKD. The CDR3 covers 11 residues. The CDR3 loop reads CAISESIEAFF. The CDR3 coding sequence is TGTGCCATCAGTGAGTCTATTGAAGCTTTCTTT.

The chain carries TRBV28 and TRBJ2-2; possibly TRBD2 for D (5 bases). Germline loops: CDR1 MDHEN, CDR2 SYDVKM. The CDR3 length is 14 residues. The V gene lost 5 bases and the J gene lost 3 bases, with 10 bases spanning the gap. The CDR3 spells CASSATTDTGELFF. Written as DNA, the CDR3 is TGTGCCAGCAGTGCGACTACAGACACCGGGGAGCTGTTTTTT.

As DNA, the CDR3 is TGTGCCAGCAGCTTCGGGGGGCTTGGGGAGACCCAGTACTTC. Protein: CASSFGGLGETQYF. This chain uses TRBV5-4 with TRBJ2-5; D may be TRBD2 (7 bases). This CDR3 comprises 14 residues. V dropped 2 bases and J dropped 5 bases, with 13 bases sitting between them. From germline, CDR1 is SGHNT and CDR2 YYREEE (reference sequence).

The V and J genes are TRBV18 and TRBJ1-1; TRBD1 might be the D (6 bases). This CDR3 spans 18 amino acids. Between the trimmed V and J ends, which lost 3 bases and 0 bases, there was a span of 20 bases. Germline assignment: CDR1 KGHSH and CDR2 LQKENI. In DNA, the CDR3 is TGTGCCAGCTCACCTTTAGGGGAGGGGGGAGATATGAACACTGAAGCTTTCTTT. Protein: CASSPLGEGGDMNTEAFF.

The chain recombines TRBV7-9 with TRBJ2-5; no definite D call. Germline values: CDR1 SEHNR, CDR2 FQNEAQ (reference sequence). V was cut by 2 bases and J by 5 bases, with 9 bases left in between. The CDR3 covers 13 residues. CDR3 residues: CASSLTLGETQYF. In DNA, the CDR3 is TGTGCCAGCAGCTTAACTCTCGGGGAGACCCAGTACTTC.

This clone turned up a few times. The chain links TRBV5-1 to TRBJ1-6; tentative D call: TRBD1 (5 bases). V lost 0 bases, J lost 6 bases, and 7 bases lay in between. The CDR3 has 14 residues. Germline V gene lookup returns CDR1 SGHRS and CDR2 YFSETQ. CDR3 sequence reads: CASSLAQGNSPLHF. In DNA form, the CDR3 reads TGCGCCAGCAGCTTGGCCCAGGGTAATTCACCCCTCCACTTT.

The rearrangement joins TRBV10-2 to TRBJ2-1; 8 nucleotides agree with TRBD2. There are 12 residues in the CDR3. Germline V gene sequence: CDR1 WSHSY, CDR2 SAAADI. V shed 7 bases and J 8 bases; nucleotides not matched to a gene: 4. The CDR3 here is CASKSRGDEQFF. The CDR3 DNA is TGCGCCAGCAAATCGCGGGGGGATGAGCAGTTCTTC.

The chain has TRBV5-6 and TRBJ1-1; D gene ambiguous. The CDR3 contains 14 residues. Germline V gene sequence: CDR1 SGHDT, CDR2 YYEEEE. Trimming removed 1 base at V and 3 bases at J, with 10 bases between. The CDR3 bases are TGTGCCAGCAGCTTGCTGTGGAGGGACACTGAAGCTTTCTTT. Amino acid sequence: CASSLLWRDTEAFF.

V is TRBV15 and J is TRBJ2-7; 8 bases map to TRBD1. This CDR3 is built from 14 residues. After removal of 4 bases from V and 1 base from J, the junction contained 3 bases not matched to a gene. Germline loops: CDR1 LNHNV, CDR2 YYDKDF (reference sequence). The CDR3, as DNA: TGTGCCACCAGCACGGACAGGGCGTCCTACGAGCAGTACTTC. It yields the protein CATSTDRASYEQYF.

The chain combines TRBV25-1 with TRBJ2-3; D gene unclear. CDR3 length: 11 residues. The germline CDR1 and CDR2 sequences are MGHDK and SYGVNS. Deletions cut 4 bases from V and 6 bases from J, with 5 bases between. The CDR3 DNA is TGTGCCAGCAGTGTAACGGATACGCAGTATTTT. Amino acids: CASSVTDTQYF.

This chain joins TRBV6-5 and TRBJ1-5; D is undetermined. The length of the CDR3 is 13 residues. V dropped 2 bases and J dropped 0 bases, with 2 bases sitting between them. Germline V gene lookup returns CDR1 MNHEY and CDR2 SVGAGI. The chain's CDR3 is CASSYDSNQPQHF. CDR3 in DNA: TGTGCCAGCAGTTACGATAGCAATCAGCCCCAGCATTTT.

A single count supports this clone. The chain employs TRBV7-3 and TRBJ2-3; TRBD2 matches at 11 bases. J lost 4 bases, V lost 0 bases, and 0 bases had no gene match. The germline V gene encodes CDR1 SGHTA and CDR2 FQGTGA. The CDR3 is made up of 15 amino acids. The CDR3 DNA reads TGTGCCAGCAGCTTAACTAGCGGGGGGGCAGATACGCAGTATTTT. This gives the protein CASSLTSGGADTQYF. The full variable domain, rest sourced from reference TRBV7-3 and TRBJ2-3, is GAGVSQTPSNKVTEKGKYVELRCDPISGHTALYWYRQSLGQGPEFLIYFQGTGAADDSGLPNDRFFAVRPEGSVSTLKIQRTERGDSAVYLCASSLTSGGADTQYFGPGTRLTVL.

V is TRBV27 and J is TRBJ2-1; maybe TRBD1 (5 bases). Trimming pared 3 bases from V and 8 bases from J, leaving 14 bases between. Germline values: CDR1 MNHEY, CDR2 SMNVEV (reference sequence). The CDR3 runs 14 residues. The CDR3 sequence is CASSFQGPPDEQFF. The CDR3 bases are TGTGCCAGCAGTTTCCAGGGTCCTCCGGATGAGCAGTTCTTC.

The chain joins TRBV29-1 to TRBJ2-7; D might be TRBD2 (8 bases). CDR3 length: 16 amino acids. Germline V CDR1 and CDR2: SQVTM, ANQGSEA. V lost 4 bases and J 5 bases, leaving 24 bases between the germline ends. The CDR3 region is CSVAPGGDRFGHEQYF. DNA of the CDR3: TGCAGCGTTGCCCCCGGGGGGGACAGATTTGGTCACGAGCAGTACTTC.

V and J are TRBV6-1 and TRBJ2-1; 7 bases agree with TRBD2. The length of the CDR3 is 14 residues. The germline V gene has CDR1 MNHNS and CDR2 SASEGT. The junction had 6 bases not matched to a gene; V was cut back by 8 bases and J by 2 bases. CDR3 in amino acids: CASGPGGTYNEQFF. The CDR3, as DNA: TGTGCCAGCGGGCCCGGGGGGACCTACAATGAGCAGTTCTTC.

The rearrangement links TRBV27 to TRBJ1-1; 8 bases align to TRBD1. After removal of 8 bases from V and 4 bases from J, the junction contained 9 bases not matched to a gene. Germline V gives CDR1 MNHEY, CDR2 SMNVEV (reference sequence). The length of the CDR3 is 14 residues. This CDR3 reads CASSDRGVSTEAFF. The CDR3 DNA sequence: TGTGCCAGCTCAGACAGGGGAGTGAGCACTGAAGCTTTCTTT.

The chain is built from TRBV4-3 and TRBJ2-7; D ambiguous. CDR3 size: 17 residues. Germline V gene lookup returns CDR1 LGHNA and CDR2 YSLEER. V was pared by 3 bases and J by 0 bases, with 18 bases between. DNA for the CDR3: TGCGCCAGCAGCCAGGATCCCCCGGGCCCAAGCTCCTACGAGCAGTACTTC. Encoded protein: CASSQDPPGPSSYEQYF.

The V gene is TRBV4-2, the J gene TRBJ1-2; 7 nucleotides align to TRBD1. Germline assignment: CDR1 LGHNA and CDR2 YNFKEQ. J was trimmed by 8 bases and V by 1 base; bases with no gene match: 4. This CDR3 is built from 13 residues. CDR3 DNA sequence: TGTGCCAGCAGCCAAGGGACAGGACGGGGCTACACCTTC. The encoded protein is CASSQGTGRGYTF.

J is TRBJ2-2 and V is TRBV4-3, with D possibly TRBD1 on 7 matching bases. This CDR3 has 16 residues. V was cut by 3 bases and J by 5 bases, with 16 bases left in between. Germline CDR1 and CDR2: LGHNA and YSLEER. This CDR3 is CASSHLTGAGTGELFF. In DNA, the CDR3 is TGCGCCAGCAGCCACCTCACAGGGGCGGGAACCGGGGAGCTGTTTTTT.

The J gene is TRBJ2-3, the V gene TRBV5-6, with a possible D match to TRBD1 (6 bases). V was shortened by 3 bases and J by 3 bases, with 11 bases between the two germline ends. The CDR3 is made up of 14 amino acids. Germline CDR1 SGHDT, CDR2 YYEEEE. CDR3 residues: CASSSPGHTDTQYF. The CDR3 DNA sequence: TGTGCCAGCAGCTCGCCGGGACATACAGATACGCAGTATTTT.